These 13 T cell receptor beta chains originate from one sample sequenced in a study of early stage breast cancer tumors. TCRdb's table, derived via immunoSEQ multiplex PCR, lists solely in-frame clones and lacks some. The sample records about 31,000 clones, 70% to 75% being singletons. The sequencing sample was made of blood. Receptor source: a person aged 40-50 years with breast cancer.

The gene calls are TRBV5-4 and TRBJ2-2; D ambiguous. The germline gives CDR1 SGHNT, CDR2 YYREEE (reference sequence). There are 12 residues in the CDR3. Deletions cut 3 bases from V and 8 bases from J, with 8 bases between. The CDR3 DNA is TGTGCCAGCAGCTCCCCAAAGGGGGAGCTGTTTTTT. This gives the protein CASSSPKGELFF.

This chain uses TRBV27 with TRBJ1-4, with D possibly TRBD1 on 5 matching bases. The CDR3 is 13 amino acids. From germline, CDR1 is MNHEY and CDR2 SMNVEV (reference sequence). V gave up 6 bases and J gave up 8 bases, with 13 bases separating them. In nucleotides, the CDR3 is TGTGCCAGCAGGAAAGGGGTAGAGGAAAAACTGTTTTTT. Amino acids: CASRKGVEEKLFF.

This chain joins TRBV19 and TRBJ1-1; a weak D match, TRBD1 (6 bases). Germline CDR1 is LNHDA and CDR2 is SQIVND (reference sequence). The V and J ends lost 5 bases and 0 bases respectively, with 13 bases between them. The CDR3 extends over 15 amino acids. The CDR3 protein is CASSPGHGLNTEAFF. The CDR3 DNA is TGTGCCAGTAGTCCGGGACATGGGTTGAACACTGAAGCTTTCTTT. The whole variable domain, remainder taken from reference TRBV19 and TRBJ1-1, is DGGITQSPKYLFRKEGQNVTLSCEQNLNHDAMYWYRQDPGQGLRLIYYSQIVNDFQKGDIAEGYSVSREKKESFPLTVTSAQKNPTAFYLCASSPGHGLNTEAFFGQGTRLTVV.

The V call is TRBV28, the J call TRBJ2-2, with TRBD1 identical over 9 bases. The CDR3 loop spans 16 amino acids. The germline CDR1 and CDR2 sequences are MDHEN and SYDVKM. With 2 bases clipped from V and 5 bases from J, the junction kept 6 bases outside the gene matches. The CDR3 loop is CASSLPDRGKTGELFF. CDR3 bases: TGTGCCAGCAGTTTACCGGACAGGGGTAAAACCGGGGAGCTGTTTTTT. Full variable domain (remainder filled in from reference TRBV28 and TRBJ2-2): DVKVTQSSRYLVKRTGEKVFLECVQDMDHENMFWYRQDPGLGLRLIYFSYDVKMKEKGDIPEGYSVSREKKERFSLILESASTNQTSMYLCASSLPDRGKTGELFFGEGSRLTVL.

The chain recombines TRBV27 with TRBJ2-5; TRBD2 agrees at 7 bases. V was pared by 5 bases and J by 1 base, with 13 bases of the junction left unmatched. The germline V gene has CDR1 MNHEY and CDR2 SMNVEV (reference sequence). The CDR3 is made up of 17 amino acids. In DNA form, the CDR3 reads TGTGCCAGCAGTGGGGGTAGTCCAGCGGGGCTCCAAGAGACCCAGTACTTC. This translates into CASSGGSPAGLQETQYF.

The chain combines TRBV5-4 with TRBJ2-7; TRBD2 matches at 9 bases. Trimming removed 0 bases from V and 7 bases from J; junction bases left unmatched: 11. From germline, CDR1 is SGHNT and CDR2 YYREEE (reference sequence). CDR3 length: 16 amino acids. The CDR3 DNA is TGTGCCAGCAGCTTGGCAGGGGCTAGCGGGACCCGTGAGCAGTACTTC. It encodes CASSLAGASGTREQYF.

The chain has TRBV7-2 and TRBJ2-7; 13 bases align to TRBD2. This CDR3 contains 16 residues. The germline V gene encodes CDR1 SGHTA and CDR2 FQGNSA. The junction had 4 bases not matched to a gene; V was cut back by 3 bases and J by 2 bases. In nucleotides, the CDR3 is TGTGCCAGCAGCTTGGATGGACTAGCGGGAGCCTACGAGCAGTACTTC. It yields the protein CASSLDGLAGAYEQYF.

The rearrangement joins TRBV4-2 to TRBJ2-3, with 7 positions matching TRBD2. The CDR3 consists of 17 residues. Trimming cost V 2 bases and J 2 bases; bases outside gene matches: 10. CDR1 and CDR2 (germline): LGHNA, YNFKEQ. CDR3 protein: CASSQKRWRESTDTQYF. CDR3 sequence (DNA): TGTGCCAGCAGCCAAAAAAGGTGGCGGGAGTCCACAGATACGCAGTATTTT.

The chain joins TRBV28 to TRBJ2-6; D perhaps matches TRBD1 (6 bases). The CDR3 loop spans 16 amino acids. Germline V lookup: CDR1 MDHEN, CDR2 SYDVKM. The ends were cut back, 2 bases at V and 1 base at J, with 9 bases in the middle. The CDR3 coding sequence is TGTGCCAGCAGTTTAAGAGGACAGTCTGGGGCCAACGTCCTGACTTTC. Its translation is CASSLRGQSGANVLTF.

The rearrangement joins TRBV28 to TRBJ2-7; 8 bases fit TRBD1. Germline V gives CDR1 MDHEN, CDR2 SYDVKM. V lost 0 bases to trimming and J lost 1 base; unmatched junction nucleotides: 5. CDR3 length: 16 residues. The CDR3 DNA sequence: TGTGCCAGCAGTTTATGGTTCGGGGACAGGTCCTACGAGCAGTACTTC. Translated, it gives CASSLWFGDRSYEQYF.

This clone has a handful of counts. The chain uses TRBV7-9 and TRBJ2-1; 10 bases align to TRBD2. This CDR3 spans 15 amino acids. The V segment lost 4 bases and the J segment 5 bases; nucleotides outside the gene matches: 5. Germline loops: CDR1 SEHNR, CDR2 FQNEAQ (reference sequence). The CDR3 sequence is CASSSSGSIHNEQFF. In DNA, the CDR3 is TGTGCCAGCAGCTCTAGCGGGAGTATCCACAATGAGCAGTTCTTC. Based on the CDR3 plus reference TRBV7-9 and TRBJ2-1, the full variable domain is DTGVSQNPRHKITKRGQNVTFRCDPISEHNRLYWYRQTLGQGPEFLTYFQNEAQLEKSRLLSDRFSAERPKGSFSTLEIQRTEQGDSAMYLCASSSSGSIHNEQFFGPGTRLTVL.

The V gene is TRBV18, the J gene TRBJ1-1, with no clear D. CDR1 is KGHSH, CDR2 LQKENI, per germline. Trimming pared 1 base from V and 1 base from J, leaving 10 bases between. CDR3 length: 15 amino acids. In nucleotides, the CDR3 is TGTGCCAGCTCACCACGCTCAGGTGGGAACACTGAAGCTTTCTTT. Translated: CASSPRSGGNTEAFF.

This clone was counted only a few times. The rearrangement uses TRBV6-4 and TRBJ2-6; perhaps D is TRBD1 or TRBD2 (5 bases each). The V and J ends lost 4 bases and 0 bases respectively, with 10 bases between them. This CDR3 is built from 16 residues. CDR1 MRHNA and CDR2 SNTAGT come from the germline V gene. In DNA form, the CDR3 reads TGTGCCAGCAGTGGGGGGTCGAGCTCTGGGGCCAACGTCCTGACTTTC. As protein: CASSGGSSSGANVLTF.